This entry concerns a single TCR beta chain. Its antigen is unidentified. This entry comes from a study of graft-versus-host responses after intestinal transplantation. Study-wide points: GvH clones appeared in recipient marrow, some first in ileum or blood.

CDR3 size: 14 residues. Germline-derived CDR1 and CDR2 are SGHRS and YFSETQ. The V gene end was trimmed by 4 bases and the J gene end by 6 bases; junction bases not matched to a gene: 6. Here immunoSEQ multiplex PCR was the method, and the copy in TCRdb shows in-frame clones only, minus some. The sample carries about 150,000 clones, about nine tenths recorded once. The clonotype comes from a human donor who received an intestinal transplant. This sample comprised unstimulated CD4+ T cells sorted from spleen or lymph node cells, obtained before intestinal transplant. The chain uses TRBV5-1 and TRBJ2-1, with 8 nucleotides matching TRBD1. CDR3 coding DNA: TGCGCCAGCAGCCAGGACAGGGTGGGCAATGAGCAGTTCTTC. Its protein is CASSQDRVGNEQFF. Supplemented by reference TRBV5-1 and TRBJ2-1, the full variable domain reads KAGVTQTPRYLIKTRGQQVTLSCSPISGHRSVSWYQQTPGQGLQFLFEYFSETQRNKGNFPGRFSGRQFSNSRSEMNVSTLELGDSALYLCASSQDRVGNEQFFGPGTRLTVL.